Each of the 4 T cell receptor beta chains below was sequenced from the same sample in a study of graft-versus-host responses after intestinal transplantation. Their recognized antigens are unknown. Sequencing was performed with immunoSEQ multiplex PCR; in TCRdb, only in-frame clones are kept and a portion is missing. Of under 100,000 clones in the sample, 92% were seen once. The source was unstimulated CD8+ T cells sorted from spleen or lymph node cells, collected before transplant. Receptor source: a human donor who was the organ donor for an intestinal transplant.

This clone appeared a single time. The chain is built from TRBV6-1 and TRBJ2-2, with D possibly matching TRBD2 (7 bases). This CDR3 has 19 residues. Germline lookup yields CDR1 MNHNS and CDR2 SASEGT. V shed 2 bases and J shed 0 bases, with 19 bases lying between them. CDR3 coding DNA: TGTGCCAGCAGTGAACGGGGGGCTTACCCTCACGCGAACACCGGGGAGCTGTTTTTT. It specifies CASSERGAYPHANTGELFF.

CDR3 nucleotides: TGTGCCAGCAGCCCCTTTGGGGGGGACACCCTCTACGAGCAGTACTTC. It codes for CASSPFGGDTLYEQYF. The chain recombines TRBV4-2 with TRBJ2-7, with D possibly TRBD2 on 7 matching bases. Trimming shortened V by 4 bases and J by 3 bases, and 19 bases separated the two germline ends. Germline values: CDR1 LGHNA, CDR2 YNFKEQ. This CDR3 is 16 amino acids long.

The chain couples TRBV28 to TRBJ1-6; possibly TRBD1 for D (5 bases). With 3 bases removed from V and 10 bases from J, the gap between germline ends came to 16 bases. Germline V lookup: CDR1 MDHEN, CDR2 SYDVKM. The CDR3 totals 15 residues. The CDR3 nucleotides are TGTGCCAGCAGTTTGTATCCCGGGACTGGGTCACCCCTCCACTTT. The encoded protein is CASSLYPGTGSPLHF.

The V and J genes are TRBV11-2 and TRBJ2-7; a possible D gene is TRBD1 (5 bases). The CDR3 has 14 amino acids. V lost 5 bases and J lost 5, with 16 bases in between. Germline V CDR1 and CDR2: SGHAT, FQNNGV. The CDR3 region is CASSRGAPNHEQYF. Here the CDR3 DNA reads TGTGCCAGCAGCAGGGGCGCCCCGAACCACGAGCAGTACTTC.